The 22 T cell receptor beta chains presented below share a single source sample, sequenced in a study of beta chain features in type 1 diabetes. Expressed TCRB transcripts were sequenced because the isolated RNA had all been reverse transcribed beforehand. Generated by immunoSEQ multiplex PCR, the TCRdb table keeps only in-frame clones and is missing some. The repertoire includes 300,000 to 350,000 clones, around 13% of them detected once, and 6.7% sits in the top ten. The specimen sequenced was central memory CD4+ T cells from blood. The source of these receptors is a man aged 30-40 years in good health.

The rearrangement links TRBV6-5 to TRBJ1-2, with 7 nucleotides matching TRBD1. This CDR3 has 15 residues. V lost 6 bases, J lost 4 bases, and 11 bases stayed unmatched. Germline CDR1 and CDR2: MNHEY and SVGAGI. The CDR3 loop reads CASSQTQTGTYGYTF. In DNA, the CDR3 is TGTGCCAGCAGCCAAACCCAGACAGGGACCTATGGCTACACCTTC.

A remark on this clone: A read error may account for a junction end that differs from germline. CDR3 residues: CASSLMGQGADLAF. CDR3 nucleotides: TGTGCCAGCAGCCTCATGGGCCAGGGGGCTGACCTAGCCTTC. The chain recombines TRBV7-8 with TRBJ2-7; 8 nucleotides align to TRBD1. The CDR3 runs to 14 residues. Per germline, CDR1 SGHVS and CDR2 FQNEAQ.

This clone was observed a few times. The CDR3 loop is CASSQNPGQGIETQYF. CDR3 nucleotides: TGTGCCAGCAGCCAAAACCCAGGACAGGGGATTGAGACCCAGTACTTC. This chain connects TRBV4-2 to TRBJ2-5; the match to TRBD1 covers 9 bases. The trim removed 2 bases at V and 5 bases at J, leaving 9 bases unmatched. In germline, CDR1 is LGHNA, CDR2 YNFKEQ. This CDR3 region has 16 residues.

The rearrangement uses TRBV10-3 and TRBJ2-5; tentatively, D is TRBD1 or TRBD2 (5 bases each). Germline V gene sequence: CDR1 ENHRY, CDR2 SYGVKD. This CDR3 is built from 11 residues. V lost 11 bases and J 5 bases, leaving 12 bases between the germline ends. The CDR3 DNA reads TGTGCCGTGGGGGATCGGGAGACCCAGTACTTC. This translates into CAVGDRETQYF.

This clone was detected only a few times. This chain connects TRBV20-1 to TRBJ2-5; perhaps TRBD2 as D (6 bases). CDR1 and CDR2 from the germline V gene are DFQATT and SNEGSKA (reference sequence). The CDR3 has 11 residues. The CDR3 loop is CRVAAQETQYF. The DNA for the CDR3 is TGCAGAGTAGCGGCTCAAGAGACCCAGTACTTC.

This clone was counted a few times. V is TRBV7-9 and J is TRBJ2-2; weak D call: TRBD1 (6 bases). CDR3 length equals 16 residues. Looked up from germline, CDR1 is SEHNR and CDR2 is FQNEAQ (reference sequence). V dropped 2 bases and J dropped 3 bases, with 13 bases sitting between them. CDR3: CASSLTQGIHTGELFF. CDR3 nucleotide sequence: TGTGCCAGCAGCTTAACTCAGGGGATTCACACCGGGGAGCTGTTTTTT.

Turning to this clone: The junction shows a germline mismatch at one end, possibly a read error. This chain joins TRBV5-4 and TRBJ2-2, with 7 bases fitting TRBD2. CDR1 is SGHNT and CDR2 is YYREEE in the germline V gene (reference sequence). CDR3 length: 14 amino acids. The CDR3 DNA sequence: TGCGCCAGCAGCCTACTAGCGCAGACCGGGGAGCTGTTTTTT. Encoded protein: CASSLLAQTGELFF. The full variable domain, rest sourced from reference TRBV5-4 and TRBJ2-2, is ETGVTQSPTHLIKTRGQQVTLRCSSQSGHNTVSWYQQALGQGPQFIFQYYREEENGRGNFPPRFSGLQFPNYSSELNVNALELDDSALYLCASSLLAQTGELFFGEGSRLTVL.

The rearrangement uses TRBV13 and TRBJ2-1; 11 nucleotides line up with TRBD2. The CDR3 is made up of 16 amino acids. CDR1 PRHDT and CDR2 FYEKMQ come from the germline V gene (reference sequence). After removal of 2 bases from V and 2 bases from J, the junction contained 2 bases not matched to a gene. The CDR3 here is CASSLLAGGPYNEQFF. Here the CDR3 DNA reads TGTGCCAGCAGCTTACTAGCGGGGGGACCCTACAATGAGCAGTTCTTC.

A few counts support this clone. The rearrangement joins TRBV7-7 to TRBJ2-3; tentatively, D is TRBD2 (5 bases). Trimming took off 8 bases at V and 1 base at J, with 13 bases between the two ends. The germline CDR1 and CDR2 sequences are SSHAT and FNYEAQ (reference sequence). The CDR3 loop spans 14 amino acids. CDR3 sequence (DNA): TGTGCCAGCTCCAAAATCGGGGGCACAGATACGCAGTATTTT. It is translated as CASSKIGGTDTQYF.

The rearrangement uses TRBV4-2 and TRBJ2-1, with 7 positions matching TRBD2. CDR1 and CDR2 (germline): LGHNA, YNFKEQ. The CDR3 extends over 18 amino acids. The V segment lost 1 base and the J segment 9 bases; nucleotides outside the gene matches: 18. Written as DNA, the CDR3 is TGTGCCAGCAGCCAAGTCCAGGGTCGGGCGGGAGTAGTAGTTGAGCAGTTCTTC. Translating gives CASSQVQGRAGVVVEQFF.

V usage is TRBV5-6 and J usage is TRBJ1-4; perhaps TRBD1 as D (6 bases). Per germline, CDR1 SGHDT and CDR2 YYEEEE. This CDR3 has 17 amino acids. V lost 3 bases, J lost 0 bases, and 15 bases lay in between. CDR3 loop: CASSSRTVFATNEKLFF. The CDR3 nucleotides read TGTGCCAGCAGCTCCAGGACAGTCTTTGCAACTAATGAAAAACTGTTTTTT.

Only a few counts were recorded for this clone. CDR3 sequence reads: CASRADGNYGYTF. The CDR3 bases are TGTGCCAGCAGAGCTGACGGTAACTATGGCTACACCTTC. The rearrangement uses TRBV2 and TRBJ1-2, with unresolved D. Between the trimmed V and J ends, which lost 6 bases and 1 base, there was a span of 9 bases. CDR1 is SNHLY and CDR2 is FYNNEI in the germline V gene. This CDR3 has 13 amino acids.

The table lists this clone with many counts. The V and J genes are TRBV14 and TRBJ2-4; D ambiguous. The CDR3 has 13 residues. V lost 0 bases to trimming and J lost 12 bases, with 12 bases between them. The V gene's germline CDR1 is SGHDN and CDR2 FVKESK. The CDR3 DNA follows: TGTGCCAGCAGCCAAGAGGTCGGCCATCCTCAGTACTTC. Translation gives CASSQEVGHPQYF.

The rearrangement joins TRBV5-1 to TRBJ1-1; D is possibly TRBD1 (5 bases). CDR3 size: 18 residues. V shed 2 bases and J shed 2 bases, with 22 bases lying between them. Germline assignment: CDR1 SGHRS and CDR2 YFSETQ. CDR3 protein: CASSLIGGTEPTNTEAFF. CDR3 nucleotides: TGCGCCAGCAGCTTAATTGGGGGAACGGAACCCACAAACACTGAAGCTTTCTTT.

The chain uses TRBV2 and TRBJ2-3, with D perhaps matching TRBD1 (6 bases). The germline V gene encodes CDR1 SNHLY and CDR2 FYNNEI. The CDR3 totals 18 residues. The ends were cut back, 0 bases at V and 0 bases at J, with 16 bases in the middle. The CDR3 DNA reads TGTGCCAGCAGTGAAGCGGGGGCCGTATCCCGGAGCACAGATACGCAGTATTTT. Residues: CASSEAGAVSRSTDTQYF.

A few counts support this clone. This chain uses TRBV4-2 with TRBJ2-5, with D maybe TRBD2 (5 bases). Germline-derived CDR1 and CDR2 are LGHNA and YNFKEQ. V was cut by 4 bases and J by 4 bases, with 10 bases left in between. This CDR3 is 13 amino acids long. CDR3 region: CASSLRVAETQYF. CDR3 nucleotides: TGTGCCAGCAGCCTGAGGGTCGCAGAGACCCAGTACTTC.

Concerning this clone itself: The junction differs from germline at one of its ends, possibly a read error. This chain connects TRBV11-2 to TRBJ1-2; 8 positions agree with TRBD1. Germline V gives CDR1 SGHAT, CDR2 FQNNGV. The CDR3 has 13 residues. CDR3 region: CASSLSQFQGAVF. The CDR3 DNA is TGTGCCAGCAGCTTATCCCAATTTCAGGGGGCGGTCTTC.

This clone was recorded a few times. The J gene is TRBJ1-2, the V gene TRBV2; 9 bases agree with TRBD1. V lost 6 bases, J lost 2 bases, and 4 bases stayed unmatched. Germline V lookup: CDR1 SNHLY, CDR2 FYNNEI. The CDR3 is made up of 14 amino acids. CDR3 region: CASRQDRGNYGYTF. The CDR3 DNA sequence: TGTGCCAGCAGGCAAGACAGGGGGAACTATGGCTACACCTTC.

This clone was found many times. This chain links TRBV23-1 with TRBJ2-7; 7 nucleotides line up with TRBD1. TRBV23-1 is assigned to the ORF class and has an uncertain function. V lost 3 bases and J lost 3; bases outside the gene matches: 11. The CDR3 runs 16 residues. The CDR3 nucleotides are TGCGCCAGCAGTCACCTCCGGGACAGCCGGTTCTACGAGCAGTACGTC. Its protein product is CASSHLRDSRFYEQYV.

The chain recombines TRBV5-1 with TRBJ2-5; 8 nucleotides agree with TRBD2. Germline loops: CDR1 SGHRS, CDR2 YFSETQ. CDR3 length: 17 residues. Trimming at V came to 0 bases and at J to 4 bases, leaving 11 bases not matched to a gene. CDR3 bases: TGCGCCAGCAGCTTGGCGGGGCGGGGGGCCAGGAGAGAGACCCAGTACTTC. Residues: CASSLAGRGARRETQYF.

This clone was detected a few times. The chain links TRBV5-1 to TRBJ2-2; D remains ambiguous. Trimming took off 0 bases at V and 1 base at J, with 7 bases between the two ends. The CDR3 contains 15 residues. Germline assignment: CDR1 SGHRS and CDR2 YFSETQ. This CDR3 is CASSLDGLNTGELFF. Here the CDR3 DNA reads TGCGCCAGCAGCTTGGACGGCCTGAACACCGGGGAGCTGTTTTTT.

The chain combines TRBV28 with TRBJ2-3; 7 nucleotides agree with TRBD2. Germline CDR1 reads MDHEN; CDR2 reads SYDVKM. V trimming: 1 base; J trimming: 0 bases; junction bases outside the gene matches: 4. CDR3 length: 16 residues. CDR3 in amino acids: CASSLFGGGSTDTQYF. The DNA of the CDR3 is TGTGCCAGCAGTTTATTCGGGGGAGGGAGCACAGATACGCAGTATTTT.